This TCR beta chain was observed in a study of CD8 T cells in ankylosing spondylitis (dated by TCRdb to 2016 to 2017). The study in broad terms: T cell receptor beta repertoires were profiled in healthy donors and ankylosing spondylitis patients so that disease-linked TCR variants could be found. The full study cohort was made up of approximately 24 ankylosing spondylitis patients and 108 healthy donors. Peripheral blood was sampled, and synovial fluid was additionally collected from ankylosing spondylitis patients.

Details on this clonotype: Its antigen is unknown. One base away there is no much larger clone; base qualities are not given.

Trimming takes 7 bases from V and 0 bases from J, and the germline ends sit 10 bases apart. Its CDR3 holds 14 amino acids, cysteine through phenylalanine. Only the CDR3 portion is preserved as DNA: 42 bases, with reading frame beginning at the first base. Study-wide conclusions, independent of this receptor: A TCR beta motif of several highly homologous amino acid variants appeared characteristic of blood from ankylosing spondylitis patients. Some motif variants had previously been reported in the synovial fluid and blood of reactive arthritis patients, which suggests shared mechanisms of disease initiation. The disease-linked clones showed a CD8+ phenotype and occurred at relatively low frequencies in peripheral blood. The disease-linked clones were reported to be significantly enriched in matched synovial fluid samples from ankylosing spondylitis patients.

Reads for this sample came from an Illumina HiSeq 2500. Quantitative 5'-RACE with molecular barcodes was the method used to prepare the TCR beta libraries. The authors processed their data as follows. A new computational method based on a probabilistic model of VDJ rearrangement was used to identify disease-linked TCR variants. TCRdb redid the processing of the public reads, applying fastp at Q25 and MiXCR, and retained in-frame beta chains. Each entry merges the rows of one CDR3 protein and shows their most common DNA and genes. These V and J calls originate from TCRdb's pipeline instead of the authors' own analysis. This sample comprises some 130,000 distinct CDR3 sequences, 12% to 15% of them detected only once. The ten top clones hold under 3% of the sample.

Sequencing used blood, either unsorted or a sorted T cell fraction (not recorded which). The TCR comes from a female donor with ankylosing spondylitis or in good health (not recorded which). This sequence uses TRBV12-3 or TRBV12-4 and TRBJ1-5; a tentative D call is TRBD1 (6 bases match). The CDR3 sequence is CASTQGYSNQPQHF. The bases read TGTGCCAGCACACAGGGTTATAGCAATCAGCCCCAGCATTTT.